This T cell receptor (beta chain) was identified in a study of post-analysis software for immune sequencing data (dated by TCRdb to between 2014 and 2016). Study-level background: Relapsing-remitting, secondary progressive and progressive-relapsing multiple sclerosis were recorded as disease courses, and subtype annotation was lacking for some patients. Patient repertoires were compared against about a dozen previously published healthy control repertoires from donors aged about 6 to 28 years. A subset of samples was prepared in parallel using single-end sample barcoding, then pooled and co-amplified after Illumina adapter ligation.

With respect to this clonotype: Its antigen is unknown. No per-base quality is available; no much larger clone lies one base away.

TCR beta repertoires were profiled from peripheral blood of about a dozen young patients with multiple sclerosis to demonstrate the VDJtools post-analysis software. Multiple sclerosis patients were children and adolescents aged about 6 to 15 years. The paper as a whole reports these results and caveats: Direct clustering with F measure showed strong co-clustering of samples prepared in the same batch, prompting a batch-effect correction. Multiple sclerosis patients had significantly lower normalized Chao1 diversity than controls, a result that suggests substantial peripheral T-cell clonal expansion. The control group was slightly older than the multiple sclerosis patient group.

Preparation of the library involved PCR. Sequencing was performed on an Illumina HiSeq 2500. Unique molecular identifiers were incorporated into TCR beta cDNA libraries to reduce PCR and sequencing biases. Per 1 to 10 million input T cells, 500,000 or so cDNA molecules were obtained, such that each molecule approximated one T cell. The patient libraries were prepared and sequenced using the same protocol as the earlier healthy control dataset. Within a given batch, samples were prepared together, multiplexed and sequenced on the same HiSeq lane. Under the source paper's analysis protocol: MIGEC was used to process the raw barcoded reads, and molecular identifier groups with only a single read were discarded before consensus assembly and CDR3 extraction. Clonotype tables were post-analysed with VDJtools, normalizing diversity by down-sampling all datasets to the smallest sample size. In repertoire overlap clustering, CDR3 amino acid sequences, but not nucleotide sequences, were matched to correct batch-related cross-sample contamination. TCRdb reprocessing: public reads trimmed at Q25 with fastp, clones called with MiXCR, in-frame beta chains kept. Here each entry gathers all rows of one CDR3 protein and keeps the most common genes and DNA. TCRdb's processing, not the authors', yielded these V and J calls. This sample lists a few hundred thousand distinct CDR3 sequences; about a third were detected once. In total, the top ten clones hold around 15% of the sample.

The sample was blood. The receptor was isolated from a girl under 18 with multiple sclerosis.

The CDR3 has the sequence CASSRLGTGSYDEQFF. The sequenced DNA is TGTGCCAGCAGTCGACTCGGGACAGGGTCGTACGATGAGCAGTTCTTC. The chain employs TRBV6-5 and TRBJ2-1; 9 of the junction bases match TRBD1. The CDR3 runs 16 residues from the cysteine to the phenylalanine. The only DNA kept is the CDR3, 48 bases in frame from the first base. Trimming accounts for 5 bases at V and 8 bases at J, while the number of junction bases matched to no gene is 13. Reading the germline V gene gives CDR1 MNHEY and CDR2 SVGAGI.